The 16 T cell receptor beta chains below come from one sample, sequenced in a study of blood T cell repertoires in COVID-19 (TCRdb year 2020). Libraries were made using the immunoSEQ multiplex PCR assay. What TCRdb holds here is the immuneACCESS table cut down to in-frame rearrangements. Part of the clones is not present; checked against another copy, under half of the missing clones reflect an unresolved V gene, and the others are unexplained. This sample lists around 250,000 clones; about 89% were detected once. Together, the top ten hold about 8.6% of the sample. Sequenced material: peripheral blood. Every receptor here comes from a man aged 35 to 55 with active or convalescent COVID-19.

The chain uses TRBV3-1 (or the pseudogene TRBV3-2) and TRBJ1-2, with 8 bases lining up with TRBD1. V was pared by 0 bases and J by 5 bases, with 11 bases of the junction left unmatched. The CDR3 is made up of 17 amino acids. Germline CDR1 is LGHDT and CDR2 is YNNKEL (reference sequence). The CDR3 protein is CASSQDLGQGASYGYTF. The CDR3 coding sequence is TGTGCCAGCAGCCAAGACCTAGGGCAGGGGGCTTCTTATGGCTACACCTTC.

The J gene is TRBJ2-1, the V gene TRBV5-6; TRBD2 might be the D (6 bases). This CDR3 comprises 15 residues. Trimming removed 1 base at V and 7 bases at J, with 15 bases between. Germline CDR1 is SGHDT and CDR2 is YYEEEE. In DNA, the CDR3 is TGTGCCAGCAGCTTGCCAGGGAGGCAAAGGAATGAGCAGTTCTTC. As protein: CASSLPGRQRNEQFF.

The rearrangement joins TRBV30 to TRBJ1-1, with D hard to call. The germline V gene has CDR1 GTSNPN and CDR2 SVGIG (reference sequence). CDR3 length: 11 amino acids. The V end lost 3 bases, the J end lost 7 bases, and 9 bases lay between the germline ends. CDR3 nucleotide sequence: TGTGCCTGGAGGAGTAGAGATGAAGCTTTCTTT. Translation: CAWRSRDEAFF.

The chain has TRBV12-3 or TRBV12-4 and TRBJ2-1; D remains unclear. V lost 7 bases, J lost 5 bases, and 9 bases lay in between. CDR3 length: 12 residues. The CDR3 DNA reads as TGTGCCAGCAAACCCCAGAACAATGAGCAGTTCTTC. Encoded protein: CASKPQNNEQFF.

The CDR3 spells CASSFGTGGETQYF. The CDR3 DNA follows: TGTGCCAGCAGCTTCGGGACAGGGGGGGAGACCCAGTACTTC. The V call is TRBV7-2, the J call TRBJ2-5; 11 positions agree with TRBD1. Germline values: CDR1 SGHTA, CDR2 FQGNSA. Trimming cost V 3 bases and J 5 bases; bases outside gene matches: 2. The CDR3 runs 14 residues.

The CDR3 DNA sequence: TGTGCCAGTAGTTTGACAACCTACAATGAGCAGTTCTTC. It yields the protein CASSLTTYNEQFF. The chain combines TRBV19 with TRBJ2-1, with D unresolved. The germline V gene encodes CDR1 LNHDA and CDR2 SQIVND (reference sequence). Trimming removed 5 bases at V and 2 bases at J, with 7 bases between. This CDR3 region has 13 residues. The full variable domain, rest sourced from reference TRBV19 and TRBJ2-1, is DGGITQSPKYLFRKEGQNVTLSCEQNLNHDAMYWYRQDPGQGLRLIYYSQIVNDFQKGDIAEGYSVSREKKESFPLTVTSAQKNPTAFYLCASSLTTYNEQFFGPGTRLTVL.

The J gene is TRBJ1-2, the V gene TRBV2; the match to TRBD1 covers 7 bases. The V segment lost 6 bases and the J segment 3 bases; nucleotides outside the gene matches: 7. From germline, CDR1 is SNHLY and CDR2 FYNNEI. The CDR3 consists of 14 residues. CDR3 sequence reads: CASRNRGIDYGYTF. In DNA form, the CDR3 reads TGTGCCAGCAGAAACAGGGGAATCGACTATGGCTACACCTTC.

This clone was recorded only once. This chain uses TRBV12-5 with TRBJ2-7; possible D gene TRBD2, 6 bases. The CDR3 loop spans 12 amino acids. Germline values: CDR1 LGHNT, CDR2 FRNRAP. The V end was cut by 6 bases, the J end by 2 bases, with 8 bases between. CDR3 protein: CASGGGTYEQYF. CDR3 DNA: TGTGCTAGTGGCGGGGGAACCTACGAGCAGTACTTC. Variable domain in full (rest from reference TRBV12-5 and TRBJ2-7): DARVTQTPRHKVTEMGQEVTMRCQPILGHNTVFWYRQTMMQGLELLAYFRNRAPLDDSGMPKDRFSAEMPDATLATLKIQPSEPRDSAVYFCASGGGTYEQYFGPGTRLTVT.

The chain combines TRBV2 with TRBJ2-3; D is unclear. V lost 7 bases and J 0 bases, leaving 14 bases between the germline ends. This CDR3 is 15 amino acids long. From germline, CDR1 is SNHLY and CDR2 FYNNEI. The CDR3 here is CASNSPHSSTDTQYF. Written as DNA, the CDR3 is TGTGCCAGCAATAGTCCCCACTCAAGCACAGATACGCAGTATTTT.

This chain links TRBV5-1 with TRBJ1-5, with D maybe TRBD1 (5 bases). Between the trimmed V and J ends, which lost 0 bases and 0 bases, there was a span of 7 bases. CDR1 is SGHRS and CDR2 is YFSETQ in the germline V gene. The CDR3 is made up of 15 amino acids. The CDR3 nucleotides read TGCGCCAGCAGCTTGGAGGGGAATAGCAATCAGCCCCAGCATTTT. As protein: CASSLEGNSNQPQHF.

This rearrangement joins TRBV10-2 to TRBJ1-4; TRBD1 might be the D (6 bases). Trimming stripped 4 bases from V and 8 bases from J, with 17 bases between. CDR3 size: 15 residues. The V gene's germline CDR1 is WSHSY and CDR2 SAAADI. The CDR3 DNA reads as TGCGCCAGCAGTGGGACAGAGGCTCCGGGGGAAAAACTGTTTTTT. Amino acid sequence: CASSGTEAPGEKLFF.

The sample holds one count of this clone. V is TRBV5-8 and J is TRBJ1-1; tentatively, D is TRBD1 (6 bases). This CDR3 comprises 15 residues. V was cut by 1 base and J by 1 base, with 11 bases left in between. CDR1 is SGHTS and CDR2 is YDEGEE in the germline V gene. The CDR3 sequence: CASSLRRTANTEAFF. The CDR3 nucleotides read TGTGCCAGCAGCTTGCGGCGGACAGCGAACACTGAAGCTTTCTTT.

The CDR3 DNA follows: TGTGCCACCCATGGGGGGGACGACCAACTTATCTCCTACAATGAGCAGTTCTTC. Encoded protein: CATHGGDDQLISYNEQFF. V and J are TRBV15 and TRBJ2-1, with 7 bases aligning to TRBD2. Germline V gene lookup returns CDR1 LNHNV and CDR2 YYDKDF (reference sequence). The length of the CDR3 is 18 residues. The V gene end was trimmed by 8 bases and the J gene end by 0 bases; junction bases not matched to a gene: 16. Full variable domain (rest looked up from reference TRBV15 and TRBJ2-1): DAMVIQNPRYQVTQFGKPVTLSCSQTLNHNVMYWYQQKSSQAPKLLFHYYDKDFNNEADTPDNFQSRRPNTSFCFLDIRSPGLGDTAMYLCATHGGDDQLISYNEQFFGPGTRLTVL.

CDR3 bases: TGCGCCAGCAGCCAACCAACCCACGGCTCCTACAATGAGCAGTTCTTC. It translates to CASSQPTHGSYNEQFF. The chain employs TRBV4-1 and TRBJ2-1; the D is unclear. The CDR3 consists of 16 residues. Trimming took off 2 bases at V and 0 bases at J, with 11 bases between the two ends. Per the germline V gene, CDR1 is MGHRA and CDR2 is YSYEKL.

The sample holds a few counts of this clone. The V and J genes are TRBV19 and TRBJ1-5; 7 bases agree with TRBD1. The CDR3 covers 13 residues. With 5 bases clipped from V and 4 bases from J, the junction kept 2 bases outside the gene matches. CDR1 LNHDA and CDR2 SQIVND come from the germline V gene (reference sequence). This CDR3 is CASSAQGNQPQHF. DNA of the CDR3: TGTGCCAGTAGTGCACAGGGGAATCAGCCCCAGCATTTT.

The J gene is TRBJ2-3, the V gene TRBV7-2; TRBD2 is a possible D gene (6 bases). Germline lookup yields CDR1 SGHTA and CDR2 FQGNSA. Trimming stripped 2 bases from V and 6 bases from J, with 9 bases between. CDR3 size: 13 residues. CDR3 sequence (DNA): TGTGCCAGCAGCTTATCCCGGGGGGATACGCAGTATTTT. It codes for CASSLSRGDTQYF.